This passage covers 21 T cell receptor beta chains from one sample sequenced in a study of blood T cell repertoires in COVID-19. The repertoire was sequenced with immunoSEQ multiplex PCR; TCRdb's copy has only in-frame clones and lacks some. The data show more than 350,000 clones, around 89% seen once. Source material: PBMCs or T cells enriched from blood (not recorded which). The receptors come from a man between 18 and 29 years old who had recovered from COVID-19.

CDR3: CATSRLGNSGRGSYNEQFF. The DNA of the CDR3 is TGTGCCACCAGTCGCCTAGGGAATAGCGGGAGGGGCTCCTACAATGAGCAGTTCTTC. The chain is built from TRBV24-1 and TRBJ2-1; 11 bases agree with TRBD2. Germline CDR1 and CDR2: KGHDR and SFDVKD. The CDR3 is 19 amino acids. Trimming removed 6 bases from V and 0 bases from J; junction bases left unmatched: 12.

The gene calls are TRBV7-9 and TRBJ1-6, with TRBD1 matching 7 bases. The CDR3 is made up of 12 amino acids. Unmatched junction bases numbered 8, after V lost 11 bases and J lost 10 bases. Germline lookup yields CDR1 SEHNR and CDR2 FQNEAQ (reference sequence). The CDR3 DNA sequence: TGTGCCGGATCAAACAGGGGATCACCCCTCCACTTT. Residues: CAGSNRGSPLHF. The entire variable domain, with the rest obtained from reference TRBV7-9 and TRBJ1-6, is as follows: DTGVSQNPRHKITKRGQNVTFRCDPISEHNRLYWYRQTLGQGPEFLTYFQNEAQLEKSRLLSDRFSAERPKGSFSTLEIQRTEQGDSAMYLCAGSNRGSPLHFGNGTRLTVT.

V is TRBV29-1 and J is TRBJ1-5; 9 bases match TRBD1. With 6 bases clipped from V and 3 bases from J, the junction kept 6 bases outside the gene matches. The CDR3 sequence is 14 residues long. CDR1 is SQVTM, CDR2 ANQGSEA, per germline. The CDR3 here is CSVLTGGNNQPQHF. The CDR3 bases are TGCAGCGTATTGACAGGGGGTAACAATCAGCCCCAGCATTTT.

V is TRBV28 and J is TRBJ1-3; no firm D call. The V end lost 1 base, the J end lost 1 base, and 17 bases lay between the germline ends. Germline CDR1 reads MDHEN; CDR2 reads SYDVKM. There are 18 residues in the CDR3. CDR3 coding DNA: TGTGCCAGCAGTTTATCTCTAGTGGATGTGTTATCTGGAAACACCATATATTTT. Amino acids: CASSLSLVDVLSGNTIYF.

The V gene is TRBV5-4, the J gene TRBJ2-7; 9 bases map to TRBD2. The CDR3 is made up of 15 amino acids. Germline CDR1 SGHNT, CDR2 YYREEE (reference sequence). After removal of 9 bases from V and 0 bases from J, the junction contained 10 bases not matched to a gene. The chain's CDR3 is CATESGGQFSYEQYF. CDR3 DNA sequence: TGTGCCACCGAGAGCGGGGGGCAATTCTCCTACGAGCAGTACTTC.

The chain joins TRBV6-2 or TRBV6-3 to TRBJ1-1; D unclear. Germline values: CDR1 MNHEY, CDR2 SVGEGT. V lost 0 bases to trimming and J lost 6 bases, with 17 bases between them. This CDR3 has 16 amino acids. The CDR3 region has the DNA TGTGCCAGCAGTTACTCTTTCGGCGGCGGGATCCCTGAAGCTTTCTTT. Amino acids: CASSYSFGGGIPEAFF.

The V call is TRBV10-3, the J call TRBJ1-1, with a tentative D call TRBD1 (6 bases). The V end was cut by 2 bases, the J end by 6 bases, with 13 bases between. This CDR3 comprises 14 residues. Germline lookup yields CDR1 ENHRY and CDR2 SYGVKD. This CDR3 is CAISEVQGRAEAFF. In nucleotides, the CDR3 is TGTGCCATCAGTGAGGTGCAGGGGCGGGCTGAAGCTTTCTTT.

The chain recombines TRBV5-8 with TRBJ2-7, with 9 bases aligning to TRBD1. This CDR3 region has 13 residues. Trimming took 3 bases from V and 7 from J; bases not matched to a gene: 5. Germline CDR1 SGHTS, CDR2 YDEGEE. CDR3 in DNA: TGTGCCAGCAGCTGGGACAGGGTCGGGGAGCAGTACTTC. It yields the protein CASSWDRVGEQYF.

The chain has TRBV5-1 and TRBJ2-1; 11 bases line up with TRBD2. V gave up 2 bases and J gave up 12 bases; unmatched junction bases: 13. The CDR3 consists of 16 residues. Per germline, CDR1 SGHRS and CDR2 YFSETQ. The DNA of the CDR3 is TGCGCCAGCAGCTTTGTAGCTAGCGGGAGGCCGGGGAGGCAGTTCTTC. Encoded protein: CASSFVASGRPGRQFF.

This clone occurred once. The CDR3 coding sequence is TGTGCCAGCAGCCTACAGGTTGCTAACTATGGCTACACCTTC. Encoded protein: CASSLQVANYGYTF. The V gene is TRBV7-8, the J gene TRBJ1-2, with a tentative D call TRBD1 (5 bases). The CDR3 runs 14 residues. Trimming stripped 5 bases from V and 0 bases from J, with 10 bases between. Germline CDR1 SGHVS, CDR2 FQNEAQ.

The chain recombines TRBV10-1 with TRBJ2-3; D perhaps matches TRBD2 (6 bases). The V and J ends lost 3 bases and 3 bases respectively, with 13 bases between them. This CDR3 region has 15 residues. Germline CDR1 reads WNHNN; CDR2 reads SYGVQD (reference sequence). CDR3 sequence: CASSDGSAGTDTQYF. In DNA form, the CDR3 reads TGCGCCAGCAGTGATGGGTCTGCGGGAACAGATACGCAGTATTTT.

The rearrangement joins TRBV21-1 to TRBJ2-3; the D call in the table, TRBD2, was not verified against the DNA. TRBV21-1 counts as a pseudogene. The CDR3 consists of 15 residues. The CDR3 sequence is CASPIEGGRADTQYF. The CDR3 nucleotides read TGTGCCAGCCCAATTGAGGGGGGGAGGGCAGATACGCAGTATTTT.

This clone was counted a single time. J is TRBJ2-7 and V is TRBV28; D possibly corresponds to TRBD2 (6 bases). V lost 10 bases and J lost 5, with 18 bases in between. The CDR3 sequence is 13 residues long. CDR1 and CDR2 (germline): MDHEN, SYDVKM. CDR3 amino acids: CATHRGIRDEQYF. The CDR3 nucleotides read TGTGCCACCCATCGGGGGATTAGGGACGAGCAGTACTTC.

In its sample, this clone was seen once. The chain links TRBV2 to TRBJ2-2; 7 positions match TRBD1. The CDR3 consists of 17 residues. Trimming removed 7 bases from V and 4 bases from J; junction bases left unmatched: 15. Germline values: CDR1 SNHLY, CDR2 FYNNEI. The CDR3 sequence: CASNLKGANPLTGELFF. CDR3 nucleotide sequence: TGTGCCAGCAATCTTAAGGGGGCGAACCCACTCACCGGGGAGCTGTTTTTT.

In its sample, this clone was seen a few times. V is TRBV9 and J is TRBJ1-1, with D maybe TRBD1 (5 bases). There are 15 residues in the CDR3. Germline values: CDR1 SGDLS, CDR2 YYNGEE. V shed 0 bases and J shed 0 bases, with 9 bases lying between them. CDR3 protein: CASSVAQGMNTEAFF. The CDR3 DNA is TGTGCCAGCAGCGTAGCCCAGGGAATGAACACTGAAGCTTTCTTT.

This rearrangement joins TRBV7-3 to TRBJ2-3; 7 bases line up with TRBD2. From germline, CDR1 is SGHTA and CDR2 FQGTGA. The length of the CDR3 is 14 residues. Trimming took 3 bases from V and 1 from J; bases not matched to a gene: 1. The CDR3 reads CASSFAGGTDTQYF. CDR3 DNA: TGTGCCAGCAGCTTTGCGGGGGGCACAGATACGCAGTATTTT. Drawing the rest from reference TRBV7-3 and TRBJ2-3, the complete variable domain is GAGVSQTPSNKVTEKGKYVELRCDPISGHTALYWYRQSLGQGPEFLIYFQGTGAADDSGLPNDRFFAVRPEGSVSTLKIQRTERGDSAVYLCASSFAGGTDTQYFGPGTRLTVL.

This chain links TRBV7-2 with TRBJ1-5, with 7 nucleotides matching TRBD1. This CDR3 region has 14 residues. Germline lookup yields CDR1 SGHTA and CDR2 FQGNSA. Unmatched junction bases numbered 5, after V lost 5 bases and J lost 4 bases. The DNA of the CDR3 is TGTGCCAGCAGCCCTCCAGGGGGGAATCAGCCCCAGCATTTT. Translating gives CASSPPGGNQPQHF.

This chain joins TRBV27 and TRBJ2-3; TRBD2 aligns across 9 bases. CDR1 and CDR2 from the germline V gene are MNHEY and SMNVEV (reference sequence). The junction had 9 bases not matched to a gene; V was cut back by 8 bases and J by 3 bases. The CDR3 has 15 residues. The CDR3 DNA is TGTGCCAGCCAAGATATAGCGGGAGATACAGATACGCAGTATTTT. Translating it yields CASQDIAGDTDTQYF.

The CDR3 loop is CASSADSLSGFLHF. The CDR3 DNA reads as TGCGCCAGCAGTGCCGACAGCCTCTCAGGCTTCCTCCACTTT. The chain is built from TRBV10-1 and TRBJ1-6, with TRBD1 as a possible D gene (5 bases). Germline loops: CDR1 WNHNN, CDR2 SYGVQD (reference sequence). V was clipped by 4 bases and J by 15 bases, with 19 bases between them. CDR3 length: 14 residues.

The chain has TRBV2 and TRBJ2-1, with 11 bases matching TRBD1. CDR3 length: 15 amino acids. The germline V gene has CDR1 SNHLY and CDR2 FYNNEI. Trimming removed 6 bases from V and 4 bases from J; junction bases left unmatched: 5. The CDR3 spells CASRGRDRGYNEQFF. For the CDR3, the DNA is TGTGCCAGCAGGGGAAGGGACAGGGGGTACAATGAGCAGTTCTTC.

The gene calls are TRBV5-1 and TRBJ2-3; TRBD1 is a possible D gene (6 bases). This CDR3 is 12 amino acids long. Looked up from germline, CDR1 is SGHRS and CDR2 is YFSETQ. V lost 6 bases to trimming and J lost 6 bases, with 11 bases between them. Here the CDR3 DNA reads TGCGCCAGCAAGGGGGTTGAGGATACGCAGTATTTT. It translates to CASKGVEDTQYF.